The 3 T cell receptor beta chains below were found in one sample sequenced in a study of regulatory T cells in long-lasting Graves disease. Arm-PCR of CDR3 regions with iRepertoire HTBI primers generated TCR beta libraries. TCRdb used MiXCR to reprocess the multiplex PCR reads, holding one entry per CDR3 protein. Of roughly 420,000 distinct CDR3 sequences listed, 16% were seen once; the top ten hold 23%. Regarding time point: newly diagnosed GD, antithyroid drugs for less than 3 months. Construction of the TCR library relied on RNA isolated from PBMCs. The sample was also linked to a second study, of T cells in Graves' hyperthyroidism and ophthalmopathy.

The sequencing used peripheral blood mononuclear cells (PBMCs), collected at new diagnosis, from a patient treated with antithyroid drugs. The receptors here all came from a woman aged 18-29 years with Graves disease.

This clonotype was observed many times. The chain carries TRBV14 and TRBJ2-6, with D perhaps matching TRBD2 (6 bases). Germline V gene lookup returns CDR1 SGHDN and CDR2 FVKESK. The V gene lost 0 bases and the J gene lost 3 bases, with 18 bases spanning the gap. The CDR3 spans 19 residues. The CDR3 nucleotides are TGTGCCAGCAGCCAAGATGGCCAGTTCCAGGGACTTGGGGCCAACGTCCTGACTTTC. Translated: CASSQDGQFQGLGANVLTF. The full variable domain, in which reference TRBV14 and TRBJ2-6 provide the parts outside the CDR3, is EAGVTQFPSHSVIEKGQTVTLRCDPISGHDNLYWYRRVMGKEIKFLLHFVKESKQDESGMPNNRFLAERTGGTYSTLKVQPAELEDSGVYFCASSQDGQFQGLGANVLTFGAGSRLTVL.

This clonotype appeared many times. The V and J genes are TRBV7-9 and TRBJ2-6; D perhaps matches TRBD1 (6 bases). This CDR3 comprises 15 residues. CDR1 is SEHNR, CDR2 FQNEAQ, per germline (reference sequence). V was clipped by 5 bases and J by 2 bases, with 10 bases between them. The CDR3 loop reads CASSPTGTGANVLTF. The CDR3 bases are TGTGCCAGCAGCCCCACAGGGACTGGGGCCAACGTCCTGACTTTC.

This clonotype occurred many times. V and J are TRBV4-3 and TRBJ2-7; 9 bases align to TRBD1. The V gene end was trimmed by 0 bases and the J gene end by 7 bases; junction bases not matched to a gene: 10. The CDR3 runs 16 residues. CDR1 is LGHNA, CDR2 YSLEER, per germline. For the CDR3, the DNA is TGCGCCAGCAGCCAAGATTGGGGACAGGGTGCATATGAGCAGTACTTC. Amino acids: CASSQDWGQGAYEQYF.